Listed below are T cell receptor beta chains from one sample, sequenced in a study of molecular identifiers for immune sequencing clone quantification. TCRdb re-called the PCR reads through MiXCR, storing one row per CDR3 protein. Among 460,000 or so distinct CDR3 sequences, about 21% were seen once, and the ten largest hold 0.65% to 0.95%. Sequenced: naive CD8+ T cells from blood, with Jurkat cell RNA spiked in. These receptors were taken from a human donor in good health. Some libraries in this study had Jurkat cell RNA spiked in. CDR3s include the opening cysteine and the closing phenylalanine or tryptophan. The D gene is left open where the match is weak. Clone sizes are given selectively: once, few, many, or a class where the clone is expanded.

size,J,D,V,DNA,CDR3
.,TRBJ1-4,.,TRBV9,TGTGCCAGCAGCGTAGAGGGGACCCTTAATGAAAAACTGTTTTTT,CASSVEGTLNEKLFF
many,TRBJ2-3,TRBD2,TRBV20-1,TGCAGTGCTAGAGCGCCGGCGGGAGGCCCAGATACGCAGTATTTT,CSARAPAGGPDTQYF
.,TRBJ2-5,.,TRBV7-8,TGTGCCAGCAGCTTGCCGGAGACCCAGTACTTC,CASSLPETQYF
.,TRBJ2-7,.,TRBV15,TGTGCCACCAGCAATTTTCTGGGGGGTAACTACGAGCAGTACTTC,CATSNFLGGNYEQYF
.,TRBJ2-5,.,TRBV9,TGTGCCAGCGGCCCGGGAGGAGGGGGAGAGACCCAGTACTTC,CASGPGGGGETQYF
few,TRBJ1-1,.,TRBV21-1,TGTGCCAGCAGCATAGGGACAGCCCCGAGGACTGAAGCTTTCTTT,CASSIGTAPRTEAFF
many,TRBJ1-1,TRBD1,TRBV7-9,TGTGCCAGCAGCTCCACAAACAGGGGGAACACTGAAGCTTTCTTT,CASSSTNRGNTEAFF
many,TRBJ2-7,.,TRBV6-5,TGTGCCAGCAGTTACTCGTGGGAGGCCGGCTACGAGCAGTACTTC,CASSYSWEAGYEQYF
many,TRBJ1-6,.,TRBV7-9,TGTGCCAGCAGCTTAGAGGCACCCCTCCACTTT,CASSLEAPLHF
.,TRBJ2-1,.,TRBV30,TGTGCCTGGACCCATAGGGGATTAGAGCAGTTCTTC,CAWTHRGLEQFF
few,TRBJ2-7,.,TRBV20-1,TGCAGTGGGACCCACGGGGGCTACGAGCAGTACTTC,CSGTHGGYEQYF
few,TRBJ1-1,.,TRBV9,TGTGCCAGCAGCATCGGTTCCAGGGTCCAGGAAGCTTTCTTT,CASSIGSRVQEAFF
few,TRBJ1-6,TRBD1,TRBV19,TGTGCCAGTACCCATGCCAGGGGGAATTCACCCCTCCACTTT,CASTHARGNSPLHF
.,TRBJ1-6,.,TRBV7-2,TGTGCCAGCAGCTTAGAGGATAATTCACCCCTCCTCTTT,CASSLEDNSPLLF
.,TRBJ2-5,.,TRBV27,TGTGCCAGCAGTTCACTCGTGGGGGGCTGGGGGTACCAAGAGACCCAGTACTTC,CASSSLVGGWGYQETQYF
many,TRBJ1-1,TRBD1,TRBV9,TGTGCCAGCAGCGGGGACAGGACGATGAACACTGAAGCTTTCTTT,CASSGDRTMNTEAFF
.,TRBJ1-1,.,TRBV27,TGTGCCAGCAGTTTGGATCCGGGGTCGGTGAACACTGAAGCTTTCTTT,CASSLDPGSVNTEAFF
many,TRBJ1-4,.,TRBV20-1,TGCAGTGCTAGGGACACGACAACTAATGAAAAACTGTTTTTT,CSARDTTTNEKLFF
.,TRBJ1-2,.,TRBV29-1,TGCAGCGGTGGGCAGGGGCCTAACTATGGCTACACCTTC,CSGGQGPNYGYTF
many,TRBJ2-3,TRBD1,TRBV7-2,TGTGCCAGCAGCCCCACAGGGGCCGTCACAGATACGCAGTATTTT,CASSPTGAVTDTQYF
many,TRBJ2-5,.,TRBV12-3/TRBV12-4,TGTGCCAGTAGTACGGACAGAGTAGAGACCCAGTACTTC,CASSTDRVETQYF
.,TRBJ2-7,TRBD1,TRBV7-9,TGTGCCAGCAGTGCATTGGACAGGGAACCCTACGAGCAGTACTTC,CASSALDREPYEQYF
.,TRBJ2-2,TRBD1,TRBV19,TGTGCCAGTAGTATAGATTTGGTACAGGGGGCCAGCGGGGAGCTGTTTTTT,CASSIDLVQGASGELFF
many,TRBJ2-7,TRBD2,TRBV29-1,TGCAGCGCGGCAGCGGGGGGGCTCTCCTACGAGCAGTACTTC,CSAAAGGLSYEQYF